This T cell receptor (beta chain) is drawn from a study of T cells after posttransplantation cyclophosphamide. Overall study results and limits: Recipient CMV seropositivity and CMV reactivation strongly tracked TRB clonality.

Cells defined as naive were viable CD3+CD4+ or CD3+CD8+ and CCR7+CD45RA+CD45RO-CD95-CD27+CD28+. About this clone: Its antigen is unknown.

Losses at the gene ends were 1 base for V and 2 bases for J; bases not matched to a gene: 8. Germline assignment: CDR1 SGHNT and CDR2 YYREEE (reference sequence). The CDR3 spans 16 residues. Profiled with immunoSEQ multiplex PCR; TCRdb holds only in-frame clones, not every one. This sample yields around 9,100 clones, of which 95% to 98% are seen a single time; around 0.25% belongs to the top ten. This sequence originates from a woman aged 60 to 75 in good health, CMV-negative, and a related stem cell transplant donor. J is TRBJ1-1 and V is TRBV5-4, with 7 bases that match TRBD1. Source material: naive CD4+ T cells sorted from PBMCs. CDR3 nucleotides: TGTGCCAGCAGCTTGCGGGACAGAGCTCTTAACACTGAAGCTTTCTTT. It is translated as CASSLRDRALNTEAFF.